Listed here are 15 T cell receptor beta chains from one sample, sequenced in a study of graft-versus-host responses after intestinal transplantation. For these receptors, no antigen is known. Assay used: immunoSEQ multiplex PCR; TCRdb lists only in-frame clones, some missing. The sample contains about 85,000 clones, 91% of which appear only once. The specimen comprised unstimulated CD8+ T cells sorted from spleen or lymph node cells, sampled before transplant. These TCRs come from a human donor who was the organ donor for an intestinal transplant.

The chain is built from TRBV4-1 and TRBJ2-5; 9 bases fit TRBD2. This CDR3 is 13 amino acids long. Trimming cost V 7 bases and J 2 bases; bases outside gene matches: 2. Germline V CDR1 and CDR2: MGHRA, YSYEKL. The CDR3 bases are TGCGCCAGCAAGGCGGGGGGGCAAGAGACCCAGTACTTC. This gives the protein CASKAGGQETQYF.

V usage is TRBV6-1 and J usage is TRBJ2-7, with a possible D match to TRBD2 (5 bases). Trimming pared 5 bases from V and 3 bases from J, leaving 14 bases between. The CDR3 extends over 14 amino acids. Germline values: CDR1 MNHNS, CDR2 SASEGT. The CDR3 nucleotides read TGTGCCAGCAGTCCTGGCGGGTACTTCTACGAGCAGTACTTC. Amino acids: CASSPGGYFYEQYF.

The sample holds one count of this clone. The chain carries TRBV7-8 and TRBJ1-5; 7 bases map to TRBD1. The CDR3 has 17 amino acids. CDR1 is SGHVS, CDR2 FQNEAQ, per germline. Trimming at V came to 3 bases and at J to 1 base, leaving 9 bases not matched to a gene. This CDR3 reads CASSFVTGVRSNQPQHF. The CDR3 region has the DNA TGTGCCAGCAGCTTCGTAACAGGGGTACGGAGCAATCAGCCCCAGCATTTT.

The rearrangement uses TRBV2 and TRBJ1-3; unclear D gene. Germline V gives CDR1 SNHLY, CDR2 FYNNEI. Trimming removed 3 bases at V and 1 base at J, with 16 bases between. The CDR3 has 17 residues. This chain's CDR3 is CASSELYGERSGNTIYF. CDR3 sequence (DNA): TGTGCCAGCAGTGAGCTGTACGGGGAAAGGTCTGGAAACACCATATATTTT.

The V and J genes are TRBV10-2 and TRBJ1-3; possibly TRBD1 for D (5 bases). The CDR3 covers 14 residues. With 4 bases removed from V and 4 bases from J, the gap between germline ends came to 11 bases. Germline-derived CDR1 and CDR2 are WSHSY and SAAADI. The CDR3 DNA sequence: TGCGCCAGCAGTGGCGGAGGGGCCGGAAACACCATATATTTT. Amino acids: CASSGGGAGNTIYF.

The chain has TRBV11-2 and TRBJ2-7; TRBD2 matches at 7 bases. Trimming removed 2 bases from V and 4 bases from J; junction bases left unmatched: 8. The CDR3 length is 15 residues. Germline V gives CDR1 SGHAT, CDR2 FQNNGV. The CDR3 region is CASSLLSGRTYEQYF. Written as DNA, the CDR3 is TGTGCCAGCAGCTTATTATCCGGGAGGACGTACGAGCAGTACTTC. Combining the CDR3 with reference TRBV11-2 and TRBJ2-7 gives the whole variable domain EAGVAQSPRYKIIEKRQSVAFWCNPISGHATLYWYQQILGQGPKLLIQFQNNGVVDDSQLPKDRFSAERLKGVDSTLKIQPAKLEDSAVYLCASSLLSGRTYEQYFGPGTRLTVT.

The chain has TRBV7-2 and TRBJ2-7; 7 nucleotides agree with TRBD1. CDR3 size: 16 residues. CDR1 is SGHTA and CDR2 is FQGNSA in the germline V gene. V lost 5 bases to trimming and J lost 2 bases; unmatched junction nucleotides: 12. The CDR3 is CASSLDPRTGTYEQYF. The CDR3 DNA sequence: TGTGCCAGCAGCCTAGATCCCAGGACAGGTACCTACGAGCAGTACTTC.

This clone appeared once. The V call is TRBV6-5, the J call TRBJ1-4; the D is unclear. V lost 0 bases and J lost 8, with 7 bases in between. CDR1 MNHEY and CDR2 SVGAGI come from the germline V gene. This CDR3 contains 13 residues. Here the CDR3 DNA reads TGTGCCAGCAGTTACTCGAATCGAGAAAAACTGTTTTTT. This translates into CASSYSNREKLFF.

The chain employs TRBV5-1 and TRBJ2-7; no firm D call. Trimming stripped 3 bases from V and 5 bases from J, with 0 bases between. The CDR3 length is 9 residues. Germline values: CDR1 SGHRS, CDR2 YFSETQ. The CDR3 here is CASSYEQYF. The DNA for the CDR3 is TGCGCCAGCAGCTACGAGCAGTACTTC.

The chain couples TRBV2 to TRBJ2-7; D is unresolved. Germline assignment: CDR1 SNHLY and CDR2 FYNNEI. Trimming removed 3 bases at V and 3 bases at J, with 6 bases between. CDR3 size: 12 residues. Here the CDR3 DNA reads TGTGCCAGCAGTGACGTTAGCTACGAGCAGTACTTC. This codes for CASSDVSYEQYF.

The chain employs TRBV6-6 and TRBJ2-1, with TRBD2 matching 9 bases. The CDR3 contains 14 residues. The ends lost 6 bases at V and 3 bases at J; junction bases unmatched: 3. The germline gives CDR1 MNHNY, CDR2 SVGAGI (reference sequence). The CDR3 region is CASRYSGGYNEQFF. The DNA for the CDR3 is TGTGCCAGCAGATATAGCGGGGGCTACAATGAGCAGTTCTTC.

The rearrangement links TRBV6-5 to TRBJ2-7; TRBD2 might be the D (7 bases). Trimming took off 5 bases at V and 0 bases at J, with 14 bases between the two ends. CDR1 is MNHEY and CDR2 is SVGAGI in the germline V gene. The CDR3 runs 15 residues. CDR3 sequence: CASSRGTISSYEQYF. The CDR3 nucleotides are TGTGCCAGCAGTAGGGGGACTATCAGCTCCTACGAGCAGTACTTC.

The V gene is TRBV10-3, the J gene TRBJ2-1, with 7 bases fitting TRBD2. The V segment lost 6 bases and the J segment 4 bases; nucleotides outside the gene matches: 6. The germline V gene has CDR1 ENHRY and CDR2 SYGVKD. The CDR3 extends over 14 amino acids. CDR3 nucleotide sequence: TGTGCCATCAGCGCGGGAGATTCATACAATGAGCAGTTCTTC. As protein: CAISAGDSYNEQFF.

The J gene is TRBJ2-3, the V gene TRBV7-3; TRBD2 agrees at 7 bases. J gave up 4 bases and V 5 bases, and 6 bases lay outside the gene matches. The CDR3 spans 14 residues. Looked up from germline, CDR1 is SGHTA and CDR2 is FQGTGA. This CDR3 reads CASSIGLVPDTQYF. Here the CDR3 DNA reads TGTGCCAGCAGCATTGGACTAGTGCCAGATACGCAGTATTTT.

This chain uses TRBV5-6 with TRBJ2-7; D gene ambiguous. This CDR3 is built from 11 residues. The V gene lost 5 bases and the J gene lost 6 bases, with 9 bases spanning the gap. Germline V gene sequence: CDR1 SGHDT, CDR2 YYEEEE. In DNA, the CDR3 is TGTGCCAGCAGTACCCTCGGCGAGCAGTACTTC. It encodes CASSTLGEQYF. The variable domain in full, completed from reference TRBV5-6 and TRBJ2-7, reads DAGVTQSPTHLIKTRGQQVTLRCSPKSGHDTVSWYQQALGQGPQFIFQYYEEEERQRGNFPDRFSGHQFPNYSSELNVNALLLGDSALYLCASSTLGEQYFGPGTRLTVT.